The 24 T cell receptor beta chains reported below all come from one sample, sequenced in a study of human thymus T cells. Generated by immunoSEQ multiplex PCR, the TCRdb table keeps only in-frame clones and is missing some. This table has approximately 46,000 clones, roughly 94% appearing once. What was sequenced was blood. All receptors derive from a girl in the first two years of life with a congenital heart defect but otherwise immunologically healthy.

The chain combines TRBV5-3 with TRBJ2-5; maybe TRBD2 (6 bases). TRBV5-3 is an ORF; its function is uncertain. CDR3 length: 13 amino acids. Trimming stripped 8 bases from V and 3 bases from J, with 14 bases between. In DNA form, the CDR3 reads TGTGCCAGCTGGGGACTCGGGAAAGAGACCCAGTACTTC. Its protein is CASWGLGKETQYF.

V is TRBV30 and J is TRBJ2-3, with a weak D call TRBD1 (5 bases). Germline CDR1 GTSNPN, CDR2 SVGIG (reference sequence). CDR3 size: 14 residues. The ends were cut back, 1 base at V and 3 bases at J, with 11 bases in the middle. CDR3 nucleotide sequence: TGTGCCTGGAGTGCCGACAGTGGGACAGATACGCAGTATTTT. It encodes CAWSADSGTDTQYF. Variable domain in full (rest from reference TRBV30 and TRBJ2-3): SQTIHQWPATLVQPVGSPLSLECTVEGTSNPNLYWYRQAAGRGLQLLFYSVGIGQISSEVPQNLSASRPQDRQFILSSKKLLLSDSGFYLCAWSADSGTDTQYFGPGTRLTVL.

This chain links TRBV18 with TRBJ2-4; maybe TRBD1 (7 bases). Germline V gene sequence: CDR1 KGHSH, CDR2 LQKENI. V was pared by 4 bases and J by 9 bases, with 16 bases between. There are 14 residues in the CDR3. CDR3 residues: CASSLRGDRPIQYF. As DNA, the CDR3 is TGTGCCAGCTCACTGAGGGGGGACAGACCCATTCAGTACTTC.

As regards this clone: This specimen includes other DNA sequences encoding the same CDR3. The rearrangement links TRBV28 to TRBJ1-4; 7 nucleotides align to TRBD1. Germline V gene sequence: CDR1 MDHEN, CDR2 SYDVKM. The CDR3 is 12 amino acids. V shed 10 bases, J shed 8 bases, and the junction held 7 bases outside the gene matches. CDR3 sequence reads: CATRQGLEKLFF. CDR3 nucleotides: TGTGCCACCAGACAGGGATTAGAAAAACTGTTTTTT. The whole variable domain, remainder taken from reference TRBV28 and TRBJ1-4, is DVKVTQSSRYLVKRTGEKVFLECVQDMDHENMFWYRQDPGLGLRLIYFSYDVKMKEKGDIPEGYSVSREKKERFSLILESASTNQTSMYLCATRQGLEKLFFGSGTQLSVL.

CDR3 sequence: CASSFGGESYGYTF. The CDR3 nucleotides are TGTGCCAGCAGCTTTGGGGGTGAGAGCTATGGCTACACCTTC. This chain connects TRBV5-6 to TRBJ1-2; the D gene is possibly TRBD1 (5 bases). This CDR3 is 14 amino acids long. The ends were cut back, 2 bases at V and 4 bases at J, with 12 bases in the middle. From germline, CDR1 is SGHDT and CDR2 YYEEEE.

This chain links TRBV2 with TRBJ1-3, with D unclear. Germline loops: CDR1 SNHLY, CDR2 FYNNEI. V was shortened by 4 bases and J by 0 bases, with 4 bases between the two germline ends. This CDR3 region has 13 residues. The CDR3 region is CASSGSSGNTIYF. The CDR3 bases are TGTGCCAGCAGTGGGAGCTCTGGAAACACCATATATTTT.

This chain links TRBV10-3 with TRBJ2-3, with 13 positions matching TRBD2. The CDR3 sequence is 15 residues long. The germline V gene has CDR1 ENHRY and CDR2 SYGVKD. Trimming took 6 bases from V and 6 from J; bases not matched to a gene: 6. The chain's CDR3 is CAIRGTSGKEDTQYF. CDR3 nucleotides: TGTGCCATCAGGGGGACTAGCGGGAAGGAGGATACGCAGTATTTT.

The V gene is TRBV11-1, the J gene TRBJ2-5; 8 nucleotides line up with TRBD2. This CDR3 comprises 13 residues. V lost 2 bases and J lost 4; bases outside the gene matches: 0. Per the germline V gene, CDR1 is SGHAT and CDR2 is FQDESV (reference sequence). DNA of the CDR3: TGTGCCAGCAGCTTACTAGCGGGAGAGACCCAGTACTTC. This codes for CASSLLAGETQYF. Supplemented by reference TRBV11-1 and TRBJ2-5, the full variable domain reads EAEVAQSPRYKITEKSQAVAFWCDPISGHATLYWYRQILGQGPELLVQFQDESVVDDSQLPKDRFSAERLKGVDSTLKIQPAELGDSAMYLCASSLLAGETQYFGPGTRLLVL.

The V and J genes are TRBV6-1 and TRBJ2-1; D is uncertain. Germline CDR1 reads MNHNS; CDR2 reads SASEGT. The CDR3 contains 11 residues. V was shortened by 7 bases and J by 9 bases, with 10 bases between the two germline ends. This chain's CDR3 is CASTQIGEQFF. The CDR3 DNA sequence: TGTGCCAGCACTCAGATAGGTGAGCAGTTCTTC.

The V and J genes are TRBV7-2 and TRBJ1-2; 9 nucleotides line up with TRBD1. This CDR3 region has 15 residues. Trimming removed 1 base from V and 3 bases from J; junction bases left unmatched: 3. In germline, CDR1 is SGHTA, CDR2 FQGNSA. CDR3 sequence reads: CASSLVDRGDYGYTF. CDR3 in DNA: TGTGCCAGCAGCTTAGTAGACAGGGGGGACTATGGCTACACCTTC.

This chain's CDR3 is CASSLSRERLAGSNEQFF. The CDR3 DNA follows: TGTGCCAGCAGTCTCTCTCGGGAGCGACTAGCGGGAAGCAATGAGCAGTTCTTC. The chain combines TRBV5-5 with TRBJ2-1, with 11 bases fitting TRBD2. CDR1 SGHKS and CDR2 YYEKEE come from the germline V gene (reference sequence). The V segment lost 5 bases and the J segment 6 bases; nucleotides outside the gene matches: 16. The CDR3 runs to 18 residues.

The V gene is TRBV19, the J gene TRBJ2-3, with D perhaps TRBD2 (5 bases). The V end lost 9 bases, the J end lost 2 bases, and 12 bases lay between the germline ends. CDR3 length: 13 residues. Germline V gives CDR1 LNHDA, CDR2 SQIVND (reference sequence). Here the CDR3 DNA reads TGTGCCAGCAGCGGTGGGCACACAGATACGCAGTATTTT. It encodes CASSGGHTDTQYF.

This rearrangement joins TRBV18 to TRBJ1-2, with 9 positions matching TRBD1. The junction had 2 bases not matched to a gene; V was cut back by 1 base and J by 2 bases. The CDR3 runs to 15 residues. Germline V gene data show CDR1 as KGHSH and CDR2 as LQKENI. The CDR3 spells CASSPLGQGNYGYTF. The CDR3 DNA is TGTGCCAGCTCACCACTGGGACAGGGAAACTATGGCTACACCTTC.

This chain connects TRBV4-1 to TRBJ1-4; D unresolved. The CDR3 is 15 amino acids. Germline V gene sequence: CDR1 MGHRA, CDR2 YSYEKL. The V gene lost 1 base and the J gene lost 1 base, with 7 bases spanning the gap. The CDR3, as DNA: TGCGCCAGCAGCCAAGCCCCCCTAACTAATGAAAAACTGTTTTTT. This codes for CASSQAPLTNEKLFF.

The chain carries TRBV6-5 and TRBJ2-1, with D perhaps matching TRBD1 (5 bases). The CDR3 length is 14 residues. Germline CDR1 reads MNHEY; CDR2 reads SVGAGI. Trimming stripped 2 bases from V and 6 bases from J, with 11 bases between. CDR3 bases: TGTGCCAGCAGTTACAGGCAAAGGGGCAATGAGCAGTTCTTC. It translates to CASSYRQRGNEQFF.

This chain links TRBV9 with TRBJ2-5, with D unresolved. Per the germline V gene, CDR1 is SGDLS and CDR2 is YYNGEE. This CDR3 has 13 residues. Trimming pared 0 bases from V and 2 bases from J, leaving 5 bases between. As DNA, the CDR3 is TGTGCCAGCAGCGTAGACCAGCAAGAGACCCAGTACTTC. This codes for CASSVDQQETQYF. Complete variable domain (other parts from reference TRBV9 and TRBJ2-5): DSGVTQTPKHLITATGQRVTLRCSPRSGDLSVYWYQQSLDQGLQFLIQYYNGEERAKGNILERFSAQQFPDLHSELNLSSLELGDSALYFCASSVDQQETQYFGPGTRLLVL.

The CDR3 DNA follows: TGTGCCAGCTCACCAGGGGACATCTATGGCTACACCTTC. Its protein product is CASSPGDIYGYTF. The chain recombines TRBV18 with TRBJ1-2; TRBD1 might be the D (6 bases). Looked up from germline, CDR1 is KGHSH and CDR2 is LQKENI. V was pared by 2 bases and J by 4 bases, with 8 bases between. The length of the CDR3 is 13 residues. Full variable domain (remainder filled in from reference TRBV18 and TRBJ1-2): NAGVMQNPRHLVRRRGQEARLRCSPMKGHSHVYWYRQLPEEGLKFMVYLQKENIIDESGMPKERFSAEFPKEGPSILRIQQVVRGDSAAYFCASSPGDIYGYTFGSGTRLTVV.

This clone has more than one count but fewer than ten. The junction differs from germline at one of its ends, possibly a read error. The chain joins TRBV7-9 to TRBJ2-1; 8 bases are shared with TRBD2. The CDR3 spans 11 residues. The germline gives CDR1 SEHNR, CDR2 FQNEAQ (reference sequence). For the CDR3, the DNA is TGTGCCAGCAGCCTAGCGGGTGAGCAGTTCTTC. This sequence encodes CASSLAGEQFF.

This clone was recorded once. The chain recombines TRBV4-1 with TRBJ2-4, with D possibly matching TRBD2 (5 bases). Germline CDR1 and CDR2: MGHRA and YSYEKL. Trimming stripped 0 bases from V and 9 bases from J, with 12 bases between. The CDR3 runs to 14 residues. Here the CDR3 reads CASSQDSTAGIQYF. DNA for the CDR3: TGCGCCAGCAGCCAAGATAGTACGGCGGGCATTCAGTACTTC.

This clone has only one observation. The rearrangement joins TRBV28 to TRBJ2-7, with unresolved D. The CDR3 is made up of 11 amino acids. Germline assignment: CDR1 MDHEN and CDR2 SYDVKM. V lost 3 bases and J lost 0, with 0 bases in between. CDR3 region: CASSFSYEQYF. The CDR3 bases are TGTGCCAGCAGTTTCTCCTACGAGCAGTACTTC.

DNA of the CDR3: TGTGCCAGCAGCCTTGCCGGACTAGCGGGAGGAGCCGATTTTAGCACAGATACGCAGTATTTT. It translates to CASSLAGLAGGADFSTDTQYF. This chain links TRBV9 with TRBJ2-3, with TRBD2 identical over 14 bases. The V segment lost 4 bases and the J segment 0 bases; nucleotides outside the gene matches: 16. CDR1 and CDR2 (germline): SGDLS, YYNGEE. The CDR3 is made up of 21 amino acids.

The chain joins TRBV7-9 to TRBJ1-1, with D unresolved. V gave up 1 base and J gave up 6 bases, with 12 bases separating them. The CDR3 totals 14 residues. CDR1 is SEHNR and CDR2 is FQNEAQ in the germline V gene (reference sequence). The CDR3 nucleotides read TGTGCCAGCAGCTTAGAAGGACTCAGCGCTGAAGCTTTCTTT. Its translation is CASSLEGLSAEAFF. The full variable domain, with the rest looked up from reference TRBV7-9 and TRBJ1-1, is DTGVSQNPRHKITKRGQNVTFRCDPISEHNRLYWYRQTLGQGPEFLTYFQNEAQLEKSRLLSDRFSAERPKGSFSTLEIQRTEQGDSAMYLCASSLEGLSAEAFFGQGTRLTVV.

The chain uses TRBV2 and TRBJ2-2; maybe TRBD2 (6 bases). The CDR3 runs 16 residues. Between the trimmed V and J ends, which lost 5 bases and 5 bases, there was a span of 18 bases. Germline values: CDR1 SNHLY, CDR2 FYNNEI. The CDR3 bases are TGTGCCAGCAGTTATCAGGAGACGGGGGTTACCGGGGAGCTGTTTTTT. It yields the protein CASSYQETGVTGELFF.

The chain employs TRBV4-2 and TRBJ2-6; 9 bases fit TRBD2. The V gene's germline CDR1 is LGHNA and CDR2 YNFKEQ. V dropped 0 bases and J dropped 0; count of bases not matched to a gene: 18. The CDR3 covers 23 residues. In nucleotides, the CDR3 is TGTGCCAGCAGCCAAGACCCTCTTAGGGGTAGCGGGAGTATTGTCTCTGGGGCCAACGTCCTGACTTTC. It encodes CASSQDPLRGSGSIVSGANVLTF.